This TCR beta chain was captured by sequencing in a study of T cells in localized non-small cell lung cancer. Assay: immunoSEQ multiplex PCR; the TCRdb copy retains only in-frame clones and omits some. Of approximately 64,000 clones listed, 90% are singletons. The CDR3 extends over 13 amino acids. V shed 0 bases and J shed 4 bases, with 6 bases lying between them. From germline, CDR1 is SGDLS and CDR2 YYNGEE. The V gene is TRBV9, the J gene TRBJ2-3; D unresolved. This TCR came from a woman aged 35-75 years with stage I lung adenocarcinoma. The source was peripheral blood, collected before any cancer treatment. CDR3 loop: CASSVGSSDTQYF. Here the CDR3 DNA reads TGTGCCAGCAGCGTAGGGTCTTCAGATACGCAGTATTTT.